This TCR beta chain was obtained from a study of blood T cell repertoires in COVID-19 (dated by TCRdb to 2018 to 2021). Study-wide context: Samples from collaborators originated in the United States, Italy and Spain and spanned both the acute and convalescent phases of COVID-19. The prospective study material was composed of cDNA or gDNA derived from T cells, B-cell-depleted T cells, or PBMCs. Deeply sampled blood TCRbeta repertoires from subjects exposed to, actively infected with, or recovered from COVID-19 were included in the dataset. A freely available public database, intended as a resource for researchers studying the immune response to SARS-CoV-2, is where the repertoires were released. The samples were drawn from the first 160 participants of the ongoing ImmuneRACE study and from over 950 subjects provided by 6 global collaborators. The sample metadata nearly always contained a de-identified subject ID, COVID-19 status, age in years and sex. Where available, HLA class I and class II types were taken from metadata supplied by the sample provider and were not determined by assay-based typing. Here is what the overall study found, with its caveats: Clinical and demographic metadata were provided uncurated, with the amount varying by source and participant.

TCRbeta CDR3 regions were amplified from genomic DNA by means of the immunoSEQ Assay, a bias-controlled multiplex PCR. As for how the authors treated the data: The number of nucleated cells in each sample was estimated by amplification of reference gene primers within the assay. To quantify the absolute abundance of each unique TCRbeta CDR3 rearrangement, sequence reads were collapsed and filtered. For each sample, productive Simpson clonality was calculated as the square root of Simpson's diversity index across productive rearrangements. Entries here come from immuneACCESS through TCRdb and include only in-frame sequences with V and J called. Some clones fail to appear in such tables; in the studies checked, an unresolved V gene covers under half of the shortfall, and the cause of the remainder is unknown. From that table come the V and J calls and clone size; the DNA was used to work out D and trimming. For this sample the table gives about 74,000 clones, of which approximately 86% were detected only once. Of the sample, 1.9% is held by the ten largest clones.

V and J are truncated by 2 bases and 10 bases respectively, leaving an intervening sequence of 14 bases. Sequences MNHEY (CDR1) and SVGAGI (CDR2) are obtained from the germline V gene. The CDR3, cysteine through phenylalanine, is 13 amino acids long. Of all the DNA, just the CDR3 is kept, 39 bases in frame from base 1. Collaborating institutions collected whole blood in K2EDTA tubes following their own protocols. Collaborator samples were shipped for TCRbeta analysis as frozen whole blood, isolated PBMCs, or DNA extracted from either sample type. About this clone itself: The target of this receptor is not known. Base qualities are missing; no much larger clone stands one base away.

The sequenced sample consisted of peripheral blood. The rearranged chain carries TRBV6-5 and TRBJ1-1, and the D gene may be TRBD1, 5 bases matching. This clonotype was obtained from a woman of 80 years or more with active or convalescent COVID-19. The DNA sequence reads TGTGCCAGCAGTTACGGGGGGGAGTCCCGAGCTTTCTTT. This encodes CASSYGGESRAFF.